This passage covers 17 T cell receptor beta chains from one sample sequenced in a study of cytomegalovirus exposure and HLA in healthy donors. PCR amplification relied on 60 Vbeta primers (plus 13 Jbeta primers). Using immunoSEQ multiplex PCR, the repertoire was profiled, and TCRdb retains in-frame clones only, with some absent. The sample includes around 190,000 clones, 83% seen only once; the top ten take over 1.5%. Sequencing used PBMCs. The source is a man aged 35 to 55 in good health and CMV-seropositive.

This rearrangement joins TRBV11-2 to TRBJ1-1; D is ambiguous. This CDR3 has 14 amino acids. Deletions cut 1 base from V and 4 bases from J, with 10 bases between. CDR1 SGHAT and CDR2 FQNNGV come from the germline V gene. In DNA form, the CDR3 reads TGTGCCAGCAGCTTAGCCAGGAGGAGCACTGAAGCTTTCTTT. Translating it yields CASSLARRSTEAFF.

The V call is TRBV5-6, the J call TRBJ2-1; D perhaps matches TRBD2 (5 bases). In germline, CDR1 is SGHDT, CDR2 YYEEEE. V was pared by 2 bases and J by 7 bases, with 7 bases between. The CDR3 length is 12 residues. In DNA form, the CDR3 reads TGTGCCAGCAGCTTCGGGGATAATGAGCAGTTCTTC. Protein sequence: CASSFGDNEQFF.

Details on this clone: Other DNA sequences from this sample encode an identical CDR3 as well. The rearrangement links TRBV6-1 to TRBJ1-4; D unresolved. With 5 bases removed from V and 3 bases from J, the gap between germline ends came to 13 bases. This CDR3 has 15 residues. CDR1 and CDR2 from the germline V gene are MNHNS and SASEGT. The CDR3 is CASSPPAGPNEKLFF. In DNA form, the CDR3 reads TGTGCCAGCAGTCCACCGGCAGGCCCTAATGAAAAACTGTTTTTT.

This rearrangement joins TRBV5-4 to TRBJ1-1; D call uncertain. Germline loops: CDR1 SGHNT, CDR2 YYREEE (reference sequence). V lost 3 bases, J lost 6 bases, and 15 bases lay in between. The CDR3 runs to 14 residues. The CDR3 DNA reads TGTGCCAGCAGCTCGGGCAGCGGGAATCCTGAAGCTTTCTTT. It is translated as CASSSGSGNPEAFF.

V gene TRBV11-2 combines with J gene TRBJ2-7; the match to TRBD2 covers 7 bases. The CDR3 has 12 residues. J was trimmed by 7 bases and V by 5 bases; bases with no gene match: 5. From germline, CDR1 is SGHAT and CDR2 FQNNGV. The CDR3 region is CASSGLGGEQYF. The DNA of the CDR3 is TGTGCCAGCAGCGGATTGGGGGGGGAGCAGTACTTC.

The chain is built from TRBV6-1 and TRBJ1-5; D uncertain. Trimming removed 5 bases from V and 5 bases from J, with 10 bases in between. This CDR3 is 13 amino acids long. The germline CDR1 and CDR2 sequences are MNHNS and SASEGT. This CDR3 is CASSLAGDQPQHF. The CDR3, as DNA: TGTGCCAGCAGTTTAGCGGGCGATCAGCCCCAGCATTTT.

Note on this clone: One end of the junction does not line up with germline, which may come from a read error. V and J are TRBV7-9 and TRBJ2-5; D ambiguous. The CDR3 consists of 11 residues. Germline assignment: CDR1 SEHNR and CDR2 FQNEAQ (reference sequence). This chain's CDR3 is CSSSPDWTQYF. The CDR3 DNA sequence: TGTTCCAGCAGCCCCGACTGGACCCAGTACTTC. The complete variable domain, with remaining parts taken from reference TRBV7-9 and TRBJ2-5, reads DTGVSQNPRHKITKRGQNVTFRCDPISEHNRLYWYRQTLGQGPEFLTYFQNEAQLEKSRLLSDRFSAERPKGSFSTLEIQRTEQGDSAMYLCSSSPDWTQYFGPGTRLLVL.

This chain connects TRBV6-6 to TRBJ1-6; TRBD1 agrees at 8 bases. The CDR3 extends over 12 amino acids. Losses at the gene ends were 6 bases for V and 10 bases for J; bases not matched to a gene: 2. CDR1 is MNHNY and CDR2 is SVGAGI in the germline V gene (reference sequence). The CDR3 loop is CASSQGASPLHF. CDR3 coding DNA: TGTGCCAGCAGCCAGGGGGCCTCACCCCTCCACTTT.

Concerning this clone: At one boundary the junction diverges from the germline segment, which might be a read error. The chain is built from TRBV7-9 and TRBJ1-5, with no clear D. The CDR3 extends over 15 amino acids. In germline, CDR1 is SEHNR, CDR2 FQNEAQ (reference sequence). The CDR3 nucleotides are TGTTCCAGCAGCTTAGATCAATTCCCACTTCAGCCCCAGCATTTT. Translated: CSSSLDQFPLQPQHF.

The chain combines TRBV10-3 with TRBJ2-1; no firm D call. The CDR3 is 14 residues long. V was shortened by 3 bases and J by 8 bases, with 14 bases between the two germline ends. The V gene's germline CDR1 is ENHRY and CDR2 SYGVKD. CDR3 loop: CAISEERPTDEQFF. Here the CDR3 DNA reads TGTGCCATCAGTGAAGAGAGACCCACAGATGAGCAGTTCTTC.

The chain links TRBV7-8 to TRBJ2-3; 13 nucleotides line up with TRBD2. The V gene end was trimmed by 2 bases and the J gene end by 5 bases; junction bases not matched to a gene: 7. The CDR3 is 17 amino acids. Germline CDR1 SGHVS, CDR2 FQNEAQ. The CDR3 protein is CASSLNGLAGVGDTQYF. CDR3 bases: TGTGCCAGCAGCTTAAACGGACTAGCGGGAGTAGGAGATACGCAGTATTTT.

The chain employs TRBV7-9 and TRBJ1-1; D perhaps matches TRBD1 (5 bases). CDR1 and CDR2 from the germline V gene are SEHNR and FQNEAQ (reference sequence). This CDR3 is built from 12 residues. The V and J ends lost 11 bases and 0 bases respectively, with 10 bases between them. The CDR3 DNA is TGTGCCGCGGGGGGGATGAACACTGAAGCTTTCTTT. Translated, it gives CAAGGMNTEAFF.

The CDR3: CASQFSTGERAFF. CDR3 bases: TGTGCCTCTCAGTTTAGTACAGGGGAACGAGCTTTCTTT. The chain carries TRBV27 and TRBJ1-1, with 7 nucleotides matching TRBD1. The CDR3 has 13 residues. Germline trimming cut 11 bases from V and 10 bases from J; bases unmatched to any gene: 16. Germline assignment: CDR1 MNHEY and CDR2 SMNVEV (reference sequence).

Points on this clone: This sample also contains other DNA sequences that code for the same CDR3. This sequence joins TRBV7-2 and TRBJ2-7; the D gene is possibly TRBD2 (7 bases). Germline lookup yields CDR1 SGHTA and CDR2 FQGNSA. The ends were cut back, 5 bases at V and 0 bases at J, with 17 bases in the middle. The CDR3 is 16 residues long. CDR3 bases: TGTGCCAGCAGCCTCCGCGGGGGCGGAAGCTCCTACGAGCAGTACTTC. Translated: CASSLRGGGSSYEQYF.

V usage is TRBV30 and J usage is TRBJ2-7; possibly TRBD2 for D (6 bases). V lost 6 bases, J lost 3 bases, and 18 bases lay in between. From germline, CDR1 is GTSNPN and CDR2 SVGIG (reference sequence). This CDR3 is built from 14 residues. CDR3 bases: TGTGCCTGCCCTCACCGGGATAGCGGCTACGAGCAGTACTTC. Translation: CACPHRDSGYEQYF.

The rearrangement links TRBV4-1 to TRBJ2-3; 8 bases are a match to TRBD2. Trimming at V came to 3 bases and at J to 6 bases, leaving 2 bases not matched to a gene. The CDR3 runs to 13 residues. Germline lookup yields CDR1 MGHRA and CDR2 YSYEKL. The CDR3 DNA sequence: TGCGCCAGCAGCCAGGGACTAGGGGATACGCAGTATTTT. Protein sequence: CASSQGLGDTQYF.

This chain links TRBV27 with TRBJ1-1; D unclear. Trimming took 3 bases from V and 2 from J, leaving 7 bases between them. The CDR3 spans 13 residues. The germline V gene encodes CDR1 MNHEY and CDR2 SMNVEV (reference sequence). This chain's CDR3 is CASSFSANTEAFF. The CDR3 nucleotides read TGTGCCAGCAGTTTTAGTGCAAACACTGAAGCTTTCTTT.